The source of this T cell receptor beta chain is a study of blood T cell repertoires in COVID-19. About the research overall: Recovered participants had two consecutive negative NP/OP PCR tests, healthcare professional clearance, or symptom resolution. COVID-19 samples collected from the United States, Italy and Spain covered acute and convalescent phases. T cells, B-cell-depleted T cells, or PBMCs provided the cDNA or gDNA that served as material.

Data came from immunoSEQ multiplex PCR; TCRdb stores just in-frame clones and leaves some out. This sample has roughly 150,000 clones; 70% to 80% occur once, and the top ten carry around 20%. A few counts support this clone. In terms of age and location, participants ranged from roughly 18 to 90 years and lived in under 30 US areas. The ends were cut back, 1 base at V and 2 bases at J, with 9 bases in the middle. The length of the CDR3 is 16 residues. CDR1 is SGHTA and CDR2 is FQGNSA in the germline V gene. The rearrangement joins TRBV7-2 to TRBJ1-6; D may be TRBD1 (5 bases). The source is a woman in her 70s in a cohort exposed to, infected with or recovered from COVID-19 (not recorded which). The specimen was PBMCs or T cells enriched from blood (not recorded which). The CDR3 sequence: CASSLDRGTYNSPLHF. The CDR3 DNA reads as TGTGCCAGCAGCTTAGATCGGGGGACCTATAATTCACCCCTCCACTTT.